This T cell receptor (beta chain) is drawn from a study of CD8 T cells in ankylosing spondylitis. Overall study results and limits: Earlier studies detected some motif variants in reactive arthritis synovial fluid and blood. Reports say disease-linked clones showed up significantly more in matched ankylosing spondylitis synovial fluid. Disease-linked clones proved CD8+ and comparatively uncommon in peripheral blood. What seemed typical of ankylosing spondylitis blood was a TCR beta motif built from 7 or 8 highly homologous variants.

V was pared by 8 bases and J by 4 bases, with 14 bases between. CDR1 and CDR2 (germline): MDHEN, SYDVKM. This CDR3 spans 13 amino acids. With molecular barcodes, quantitative 5'-RACE was used to make the TCR beta libraries. TCRdb itself ran the 5' RACE reads through MiXCR, one entry per CDR3 protein. The table lists about 330,000 distinct CDR3 sequences, around 8% of them singletons. This clonotype occurred a few times. The target antigen is unknown. The chain employs TRBV28 and TRBJ1-1, with D possibly matching TRBD1 (5 bases). The clonotype originates from a male donor with ankylosing spondylitis. The sample consisted of blood, either unsorted or a sorted T cell fraction (not recorded which). DNA of the CDR3: TGTGCCAGCGGGTATTGGGGGGGCACTGAAGCTTTCTTT. The encoded protein is CASGYWGGTEAFF.